This TCR beta chain was identified in a study of blood T cell repertoires in COVID-19. At the level of the study: T cells, B-cell-depleted T cells, or PBMCs provided the cDNA or gDNA that served as material.

Using immunoSEQ multiplex PCR, the repertoire was profiled, and TCRdb retains in-frame clones only, with some absent. The data hold about 200,000 clones, with about 85% observed a single time. Points on this clone: Additional DNA sequences in this sample encode the identical CDR3.

The germline V gene has CDR1 KGHSH and CDR2 LQKENI. The CDR3 length is 15 residues. Losses at the gene ends were 4 bases for V and 4 bases for J; bases not matched to a gene: 5. Sequenced input: peripheral blood. The rearrangement links TRBV18 to TRBJ2-2; TRBD1 agrees at 8 bases. This receptor was identified in a woman aged 80 or over with acute or convalescent COVID-19. The CDR3 sequence: CASSLGQGGTGELFF. The CDR3 coding sequence is TGTGCCAGCTCACTTGGACAGGGAGGCACCGGGGAGCTGTTTTTT.